The TCR beta chain described here comes from a study of CD8 T cells in ankylosing spondylitis. Trimming removed 4 bases at V and 5 bases at J, with 11 bases between. The CDR3 has 14 amino acids. From germline, CDR1 is WSHSY and CDR2 SAAADI. Study-wide findings and caveats: Characteristic of ankylosing spondylitis blood, it appeared, was a TCR beta motif comprising about eight highly homologous variants. In synovial fluid and blood from reactive arthritis, some motif variants were previously reported. Disease-linked clones were CD8+ and relatively rare in peripheral blood.

Worth noting for this clonotype: The antigen remains undetermined.

Quantitative 5'-RACE with molecular barcodes generated TCR beta libraries. TCRdb reprocessed the 5' RACE reads via MiXCR and lists one record per CDR3 protein. The repertoire holds under 450,000 distinct CDR3 sequences, with 17% as singletons. This TCR derives from a male donor with ankylosing spondylitis. The chain carries TRBV10-2 and TRBJ2-2; D gene unclear. The specimen sequenced was blood, either unsorted or a sorted T cell fraction (not recorded which). The CDR3 loop is CASSARPETGELFF. In DNA form, the CDR3 reads TGCGCCAGCAGTGCAAGACCAGAAACCGGGGAGCTGTTTTTT.